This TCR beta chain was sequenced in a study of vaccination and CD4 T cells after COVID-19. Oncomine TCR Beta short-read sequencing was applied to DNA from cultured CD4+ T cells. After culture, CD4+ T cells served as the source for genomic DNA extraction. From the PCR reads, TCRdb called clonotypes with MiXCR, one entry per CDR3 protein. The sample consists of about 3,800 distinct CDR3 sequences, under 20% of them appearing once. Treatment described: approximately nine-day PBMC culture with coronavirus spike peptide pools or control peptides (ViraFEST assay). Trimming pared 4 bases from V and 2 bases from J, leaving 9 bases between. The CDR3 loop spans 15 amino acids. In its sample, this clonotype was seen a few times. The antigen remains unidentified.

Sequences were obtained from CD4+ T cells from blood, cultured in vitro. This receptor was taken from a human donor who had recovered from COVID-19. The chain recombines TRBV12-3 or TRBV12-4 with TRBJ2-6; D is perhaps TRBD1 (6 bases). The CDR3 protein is CASSSRGAGANVLTF. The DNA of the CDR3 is TGTGCCAGCAGTTCCAGGGGAGCTGGGGCCAACGTCCTGACTTTC.